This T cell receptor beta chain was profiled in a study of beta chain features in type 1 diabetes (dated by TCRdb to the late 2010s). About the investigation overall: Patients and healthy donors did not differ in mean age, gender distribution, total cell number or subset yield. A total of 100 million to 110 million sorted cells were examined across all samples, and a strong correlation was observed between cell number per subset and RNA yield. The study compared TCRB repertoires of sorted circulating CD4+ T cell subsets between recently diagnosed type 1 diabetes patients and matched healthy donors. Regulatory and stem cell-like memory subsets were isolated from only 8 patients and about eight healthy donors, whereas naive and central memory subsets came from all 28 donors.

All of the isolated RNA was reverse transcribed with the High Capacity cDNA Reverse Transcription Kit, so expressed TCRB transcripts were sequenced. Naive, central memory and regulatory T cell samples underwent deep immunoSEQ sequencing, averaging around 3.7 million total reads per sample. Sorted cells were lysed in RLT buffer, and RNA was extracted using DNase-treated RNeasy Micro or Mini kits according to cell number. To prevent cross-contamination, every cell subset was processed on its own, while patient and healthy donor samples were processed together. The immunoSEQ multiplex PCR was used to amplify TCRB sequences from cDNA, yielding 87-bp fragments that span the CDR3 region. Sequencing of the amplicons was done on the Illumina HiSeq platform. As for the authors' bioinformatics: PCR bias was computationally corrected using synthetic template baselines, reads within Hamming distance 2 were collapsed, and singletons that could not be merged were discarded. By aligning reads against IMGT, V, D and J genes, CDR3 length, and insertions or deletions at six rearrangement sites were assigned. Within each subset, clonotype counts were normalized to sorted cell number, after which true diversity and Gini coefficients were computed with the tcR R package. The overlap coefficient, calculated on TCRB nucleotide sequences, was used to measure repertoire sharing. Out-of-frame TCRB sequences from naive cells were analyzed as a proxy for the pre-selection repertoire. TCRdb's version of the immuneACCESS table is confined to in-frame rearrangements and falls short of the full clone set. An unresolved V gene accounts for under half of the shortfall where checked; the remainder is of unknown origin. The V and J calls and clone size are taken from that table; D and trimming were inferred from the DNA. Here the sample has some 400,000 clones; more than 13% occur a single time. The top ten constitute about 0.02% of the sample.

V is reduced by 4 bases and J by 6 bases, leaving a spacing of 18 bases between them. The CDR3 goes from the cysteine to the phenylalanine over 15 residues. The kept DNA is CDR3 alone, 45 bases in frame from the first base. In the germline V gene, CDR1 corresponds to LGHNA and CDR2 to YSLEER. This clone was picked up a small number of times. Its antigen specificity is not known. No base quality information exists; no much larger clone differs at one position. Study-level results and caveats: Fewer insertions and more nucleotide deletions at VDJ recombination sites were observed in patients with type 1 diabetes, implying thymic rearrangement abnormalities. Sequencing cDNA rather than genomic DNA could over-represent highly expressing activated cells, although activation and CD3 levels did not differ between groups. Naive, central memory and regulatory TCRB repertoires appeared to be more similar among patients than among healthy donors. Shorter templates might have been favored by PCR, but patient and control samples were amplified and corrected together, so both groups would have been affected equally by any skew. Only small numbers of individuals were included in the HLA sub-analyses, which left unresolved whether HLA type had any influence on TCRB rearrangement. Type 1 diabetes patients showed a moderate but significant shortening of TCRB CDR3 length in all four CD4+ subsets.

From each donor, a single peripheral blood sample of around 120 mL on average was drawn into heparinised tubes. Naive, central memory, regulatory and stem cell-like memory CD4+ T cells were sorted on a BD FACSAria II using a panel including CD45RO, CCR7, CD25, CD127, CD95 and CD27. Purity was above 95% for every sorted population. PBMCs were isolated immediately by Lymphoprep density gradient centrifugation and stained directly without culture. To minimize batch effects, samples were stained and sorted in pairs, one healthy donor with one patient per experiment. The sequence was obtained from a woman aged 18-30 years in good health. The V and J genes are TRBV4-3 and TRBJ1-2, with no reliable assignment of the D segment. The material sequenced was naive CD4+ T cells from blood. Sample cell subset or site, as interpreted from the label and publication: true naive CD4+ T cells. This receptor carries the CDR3 CASSRSFVIEDGYTF. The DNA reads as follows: TGCGCCAGCAGCCGAAGTTTCGTGATAGAAGATGGCTACACCTTC.